This is a list of T cell receptor beta chains from one sample in a study of blood T cell repertoires in COVID-19. Clones were read by immunoSEQ multiplex PCR, and TCRdb kept only the in-frame ones, dropping some. The sample records 200,000 to 250,000 clones, around four fifths being singletons. The sequenced sample consisted of peripheral blood. The receptors here all came from a woman in her sixties or seventies with active or convalescent COVID-19. The CDR3 runs from the conserved cysteine through the conserved F or W. D genes are given only for firm matches. Size values are once, few and many counts, or a class for expanded clones, and some rows have none.

CDR3 protein | CDR3 DNA | clone size | D gene | J gene | V gene | CDR3 length
CASSFTGTSGTEQYF | TGTGCCAGCAGCTTCACCGGGACTAGCGGGACCGAGCAGTACTTC | . | TRBD2 | TRBJ2-7 | TRBV11-2 | 15
CASSPRQGGGYGYTF | TGTGCCAGCTCACCTCGACAGGGGGGAGGCTATGGCTACACCTTC | . | TRBD1 | TRBJ1-2 | TRBV18 | 15
CASSPSEGGRTEAFF | TGTGCCAGCAGTCCGTCCGAGGGAGGGCGCACTGAAGCTTTCTTT | . | . | TRBJ1-1 | TRBV28 | 15
CASSPQGVNTEAFF | TGTGCCAGCTCACCACAGGGGGTGAACACTGAAGCTTTCTTT | . | . | TRBJ1-1 | TRBV18 | 14
CASSEGLAGEGQFF | TGTGCCAGCAGCGAGGGACTAGCGGGAGAAGGGCAGTTCTTC | . | TRBD2 | TRBJ2-1 | TRBV6-4 | 14
CASSPGTSGRIYNEQFF | TGCGCCAGCAGCCCCGGGACTAGCGGGAGGATCTACAATGAGCAGTTCTTC | once | TRBD2 | TRBJ2-1 | TRBV5-1 | 17
CASSPIALSGSFDEQYF | TGCGCCAGCAGCCCTATTGCACTTAGCGGGAGTTTCGACGAGCAGTACTTC | few | TRBD2 | TRBJ2-7 | TRBV4-1 | 17
CASSQLSGRAYEQYF | TGCGCCAGCAGCCAACTTAGCGGGAGGGCCTACGAGCAGTACTTC | . | TRBD2 | TRBJ2-7 | TRBV4-1 | 15
CASSPGEGKGRQPQHF | TGTGCCAGCTCACCAGGGGAGGGAAAAGGACGGCAGCCCCAGCATTTT | . | . | TRBJ1-5 | TRBV18 | 16
CASSKDRVNTEAFF | TGTGCCAGTAGTAAGGACAGGGTAAACACTGAAGCTTTCTTT | . | TRBD1 | TRBJ1-1 | TRBV19 | 14
CASSLDPGETEAFF | TGTGCCAGCAGCTTGGACCCGGGGGAGACTGAAGCTTTCTTT | once | . | TRBJ1-1 | TRBV7-2 | 14
CASSEWQEGEQYF | TGCGCCAGCAGTGAGTGGCAGGAGGGCGAGCAGTACTTC | . | . | TRBJ2-7 | TRBV10-1 | 13
CASSILAVLGMNTEAFF | TGTGCCAGCAGTATTCTCGCGGTGTTAGGTATGAACACTGAAGCTTTCTTT | . | . | TRBJ1-1 | TRBV28 | 17
CASSDYLTGSSYNSPLHF | TGTGCCAGCAGTGACTACCTTACGGGGAGCTCCTATAATTCACCCCTCCACTTT | . | . | TRBJ1-6 | TRBV6-1 | 18
CASSHLWGGNTGELFF | TGTGCCAGCAGCCATCTGTGGGGGGGGAACACCGGGGAGCTGTTTTTT | . | TRBD2 | TRBJ2-2 | TRBV14 | 16
CASSDGPRDRDYEQYF | TGCGCCAGCAGCGACGGACCTCGGGACAGAGATTACGAGCAGTACTTC | . | TRBD1 | TRBJ2-7 | TRBV5-1 | 16
CASGLAPDGYTF | TGTGCTAGTGGTTTGGCTCCCGATGGCTACACCTTC | . | . | TRBJ1-2 | TRBV12-5 | 12
CASSIGGRNTEAFF | TGTGCCAGTAGTATCGGTGGGAGGAACACTGAAGCTTTCTTT | . | . | TRBJ1-1 | TRBV19 | 14
CASSLAGGPPYNEQFF | TGTGCCAGCAGCTTAGCGGGGGGACCCCCCTACAATGAGCAGTTCTTC | . | . | TRBJ2-1 | TRBV7-6 | 16
CASSRTSGRASPGANVLTF | TGTGCCAGTAGCAGGACTAGCGGGAGGGCCTCCCCTGGGGCCAACGTCCTGACTTTC | . | TRBD2 | TRBJ2-6 | TRBV19 | 19
CAWSVQGASTEAFF | TGTGCCTGGAGTGTACAGGGGGCGAGCACTGAAGCTTTCTTT | . | TRBD1 | TRBJ1-1 | TRBV30 | 14
CASSFRPLAGGLGDQETQYF | TGTGCCAGCAGTTTCCGACCGCTAGCGGGGGGACTCGGGGACCAAGAGACCCAGTACTTC | once | TRBD2 | TRBJ2-5 | TRBV27 | 20
CSVATGPNYGYTF | TGCAGCGTCGCGACAGGGCCGAACTATGGCTACACCTTC | . | TRBD1 | TRBJ1-2 | TRBV29-1 | 13
CSYDRGNTEAFF | TGCAGCTACGACAGGGGGAACACTGAAGCTTTCTTT | few | TRBD1 | TRBJ1-1 | TRBV29-1 | 12
CASSLGGDEAFF | TGTGCCAGCAGCTTAGGGGGGGATGAAGCTTTCTTT | few | . | TRBJ1-1 | TRBV7-6 | 12
CAISESMAGSGETQYF | TGTGCCATCAGTGAGTCAATGGCGGGGTCCGGGGAGACCCAGTACTTC | . | . | TRBJ2-5 | TRBV10-3 | 16
CAISESRTGNNQPQHF | TGTGCCATCAGTGAGTCGAGGACAGGGAACAATCAGCCCCAGCATTTT | . | TRBD1 | TRBJ1-5 | TRBV10-3 | 16
CASRPGGGRVYGYTF | TGCGCCAGCAGACCCGGGGGGGGGCGCGTCTATGGCTACACCTTC | . | . | TRBJ1-2 | TRBV23-1 | 15
CASSASGGGWAGELFF | TGTGCCAGCAGCGCGAGCGGGGGAGGCTGGGCCGGGGAGCTGTTTTTT | . | TRBD2 | TRBJ2-2 | TRBV7-9 | 16
CASSYSWRQASYEQYF | TGTGCCAGCAGTTACAGCTGGAGACAGGCTTCCTACGAGCAGTACTTC | once | . | TRBJ2-7 | TRBV6-5 | 16
CASSLTSGVQETQYF | TGCGCCAGCAGTTTGACTAGCGGGGTCCAAGAGACCCAGTACTTC | . | TRBD2 | TRBJ2-5 | TRBV5-1 | 15
CASSPGAVSGNTIYF | TGTGCCAGCTCACCAGGGGCAGTCTCTGGAAACACCATATATTTT | once | . | TRBJ1-3 | TRBV18 | 15
CASSQDRGHFEAFF | TGTGCCAGCTCACAGGACAGGGGGCATTTTGAAGCTTTCTTT | . | TRBD1 | TRBJ1-1 | TRBV19 | 14
CASNGGGYQETQYF | TGTGCCAGCAACGGCGGGGGGTACCAAGAGACCCAGTACTTC | . | TRBD2 | TRBJ2-5 | TRBV7-2 | 14
CASSQPSRPYSNQPQHF | TGTGCCAGCAGCCAACCGTCCAGGCCCTATAGCAATCAGCCCCAGCATTTT | . | . | TRBJ1-5 | TRBV11-3 | 17
CASSPRTQAYEQYF | TGTGCCAGCAGCCCTCGGACTCAAGCCTACGAGCAGTACTTC | . | . | TRBJ2-7 | TRBV4-2 | 14
CTSSHNGRGSGGPNTGELFF | TGCACCAGCAGCCACAACGGGAGGGGTAGCGGGGGTCCGAACACCGGGGAGCTGTTTTTT | . | . | TRBJ2-2 | TRBV1 | 20
CASRRTTSSSQETQYF | TGTGCCAGCAGGCGGACCACTAGCTCTTCCCAAGAGACCCAGTACTTC | . | . | TRBJ2-5 | TRBV2 | 16
CASSQGASNEKLFF | TGTGCCAGCTCACAGGGGGCTAGTAATGAAAAACTGTTTTTT | . | TRBD1 | TRBJ1-4 | TRBV18 | 14
CASSIDRLAGFGEQFF | TGTGCCAGTAGTATAGACAGACTAGCGGGGTTCGGTGAGCAGTTCTTC | . | TRBD2 | TRBJ2-1 | TRBV19 | 16
CASTPDISNYGYTF | TGTGCCAGCACCCCCGACATCTCTAACTATGGCTACACCTTC | . | . | TRBJ1-2 | TRBV28 | 14
CASSLRRGTNEKLFF | TGTGCCAGCAGCTTACGCAGGGGAACTAATGAAAAACTGTTTTTT | . | . | TRBJ1-4 | TRBV7-9 | 15
CASSTGLSSYNEQFF | TGTGCCAGCAGTACGGGACTCAGCTCCTACAATGAGCAGTTCTTC | . | . | TRBJ2-1 | TRBV2 | 15
CASSPGQGSAGTQYF | TGTGCCAGCTCACCAGGGCAGGGCTCCGCCGGGACCCAGTACTTC | . | . | TRBJ2-5 | TRBV18 | 15
CASSQDARTFSGNTIYF | TGTGCCAGCAGCCAAGATGCCCGGACATTCTCTGGAAACACCATATATTTT | . | . | TRBJ1-3 | TRBV3-1/TRBV3-2 | 17
CASSLDTPGEQYF | TGCGCCAGCAGCTTGGACACCCCAGGCGAGCAGTACTTC | . | . | TRBJ2-7 | TRBV5-1 | 13
CASSYRGYNEQFF | TGTGCCAGCAGCTACCGGGGCTACAATGAGCAGTTCTTC | . | . | TRBJ2-1 | TRBV11-1 | 13
CASALRQDSYNSPLHF | TGTGCCAGCGCACTCCGACAGGACTCCTATAATTCACCCCTCCACTTT | . | . | TRBJ1-6 | TRBV7-9 | 16
CSVVQDRGDEKLFF | TGCAGCGTCGTACAGGACAGGGGGGATGAAAAACTGTTTTTT | . | TRBD1 | TRBJ1-4 | TRBV29-1 | 14
CATEKGGAGNYGYTF | TGTGCCACCGAAAAGGGGGGGGCAGGCAACTATGGCTACACCTTC | few | . | TRBJ1-2 | TRBV2 | 15
CASSANILYEQYF | TGTGCCAGCAGTGCTAATATACTCTACGAGCAGTACTTC | once | . | TRBJ2-7 | TRBV25-1 | 13
CAWSLALAGGPGELFF | TGTGCCTGGAGTCTTGCGCTAGCGGGAGGGCCCGGGGAGCTGTTTTTT | . | TRBD2 | TRBJ2-2 | TRBV30 | 16
CASSSRDLTGTDTQYF | TGCGCCAGCAGCTCAAGGGATTTGACAGGCACAGATACGCAGTATTTT | . | . | TRBJ2-3 | TRBV5-1 | 16
CASCPLGRQGANGYTF | TGTGCCAGTTGTCCCTTAGGGAGACAGGGGGCGAATGGCTACACCTTC | . | TRBD1 | TRBJ1-2 | TRBV19 | 16